This TCR beta chain was identified in a study of regulatory T cells in long-lasting Graves disease. Both iRepertoire HTBI primers and Arm-PCR of CDR3 regions were used to build the TCR beta libraries. One entry per CDR3 protein, called by TCRdb with MiXCR from the multiplex PCR reads. The sample includes hundreds of thousands of distinct CDR3 sequences, 13% of them seen just once. Time point specified: newly diagnosed GD, antithyroid drugs for less than 3 months. Generation of the TCR library employed RNA extracted from PBMCs. With regard to this clonotype: The antigen remains unidentified.

Trimming took 7 bases from V and 3 from J; bases not matched to a gene: 10. This CDR3 has 14 amino acids. Germline V gene data show CDR1 as SGDLS and CDR2 as YYNGEE. Study observations and caveats: With approximately 2,500 shared public clonotypes, persistent patients exceeded new patients, who shared roughly 920. There was favoring of TRBV28, TRBJ1-2 and TRBJ2-5 in persistent disease.

This sample was also put to use in a study of T cells in Graves' hyperthyroidism and ophthalmopathy. That paper adds: Researchers found most expanded thyroid clonotypes above 0.001 in blood as well.

The sample was peripheral blood mononuclear cells (PBMCs), taken at new diagnosis, from a patient treated with antithyroid drugs. The TCR comes from a man younger than 40 with Graves disease. The V and J genes are TRBV9 and TRBJ2-7; TRBD2 matches at 7 bases. The CDR3 protein is CASVGGRVFYEQYF. The DNA of the CDR3 is TGTGCCAGCGTGGGCGGGAGAGTCTTCTACGAGCAGTACTTC.